This TCR beta chain was identified during a study of beta chain features in type 1 diabetes. This clone was picked up a small number of times. Its antigen is unidentified. Per germline, CDR1 MNHEY and CDR2 SMNVEV (reference sequence). V trimming: 6 bases; J trimming: 5 bases; junction bases outside the gene matches: 3. CDR3 size: 13 residues. Sorting gave populations that all exceeded 95% purity. Since all of the isolated RNA was reverse transcribed, expressed TCRB transcripts were what got sequenced. TCRdb's table, derived via immunoSEQ multiplex PCR, lists solely in-frame clones and lacks some. The repertoire includes 90,000 to 110,000 clones, 40% of them detected once, and about 0.07% sits in the top ten. General study findings and limits: Compared to healthy donors, patients appeared to have naive, central memory and Treg TCRB repertoires that were more alike. Fewer junction insertions and more nucleotide deletions appeared in type 1 diabetes patients. Cells that show high TCR expression could be over-represented by cDNA sequencing.

What was sequenced was stem cell memory CD4+ T cells from blood. The V gene is TRBV27, the J gene TRBJ2-5, with 10 nucleotides matching TRBD2. The clonotype was recovered from a woman aged 18 to 35 in good health. In DNA, the CDR3 is TGTGCCAGCAGGCGACTAGCGGGCGAGACCCAGTACTTC. This encodes CASRRLAGETQYF.